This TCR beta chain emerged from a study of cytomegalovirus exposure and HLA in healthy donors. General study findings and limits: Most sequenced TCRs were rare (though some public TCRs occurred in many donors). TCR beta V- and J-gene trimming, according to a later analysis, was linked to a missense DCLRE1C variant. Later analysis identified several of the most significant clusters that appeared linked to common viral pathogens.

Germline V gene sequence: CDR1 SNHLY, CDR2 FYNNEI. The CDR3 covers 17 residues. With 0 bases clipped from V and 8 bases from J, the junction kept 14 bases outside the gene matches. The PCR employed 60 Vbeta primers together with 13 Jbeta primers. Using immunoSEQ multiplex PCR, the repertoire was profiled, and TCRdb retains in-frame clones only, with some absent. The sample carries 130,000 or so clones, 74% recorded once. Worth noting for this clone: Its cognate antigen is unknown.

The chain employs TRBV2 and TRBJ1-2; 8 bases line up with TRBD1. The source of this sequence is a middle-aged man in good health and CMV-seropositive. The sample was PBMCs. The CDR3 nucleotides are TGTGCCAGCAGTGAAGCCGGACAGGGCCTAACCATTGGAGGCTACACCTTC. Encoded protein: CASSEAGQGLTIGGYTF.